This T cell receptor beta chain was documented in a study of T cell clonality in common variable immunodeficiency. General study points: Links between repertoire features and CVID complications were heterogeneity-limited. Compared with controls, CVID subjects had fewer shared TCRbeta clones. Fewer deletions and N-nucleotide insertions were reportedly seen in common variable immunodeficiency TCR beta sequences.

Both groups were predominantly of Caucasian heritage. This clone was counted many times. Its target is not known. The read ends 3 residues before the CDR3 terminus; that terminus is restored from the germline J gene. The germline V gene encodes CDR1 SQVTM and CDR2 ANQGSEA. The CDR3 runs 13 residues. The V segment lost 5 bases and the J segment 1 base; nucleotides outside the gene matches: 3. The assay was immunoSEQ multiplex PCR, and TCRdb's table has in-frame clones only and misses some. This sample shows approximately 29,000 clones and no singletons; around 3.2% rests with the ten largest. The sample comprised peripheral blood mononuclear cells. The V gene is TRBV29-1, the J gene TRBJ1-1; 8 bases agree with TRBD1. The sequence came from a human donor with common variable immunodeficiency. The covered CDR3 bases are TGCAGCGTTTGGGACAGGACGAACACTGAA. Protein: CSVWDRTNTE. The full-length CDR3 reads as CSVWDRTNTEAFF.